This TCR beta chain is from a study of cytomegalovirus exposure and HLA in healthy donors. This CDR3 is 14 amino acids long. V lost 10 bases and J lost 0, with 16 bases in between. Germline CDR1 is MGHRA and CDR2 is YSYEKL. Points on this clone: Its cognate antigen is unknown.

Whole-study findings and limits: Several of the most significant clusters appeared linked to common viral pathogens, based on a later analysis. In an earlier analysis, about 87% or about 30%: the productive usage of most TCR beta V segments.

Primers included in the PCR were 60 Vbeta and 13 Jbeta primers. Measured with immunoSEQ multiplex PCR; TCRdb has only the in-frame clones, and not every one. The sample has about 98,000 clones, around 80% seen once. This rearrangement joins TRBV4-1 to TRBJ2-7; D gene ambiguous. The sequenced sample was PBMCs. This clonotype was sampled from a man younger than 35 in good health and CMV-seropositive. CDR3 DNA sequence: TGCGCCACCCGTAGCTCCATAAGCTCCTACGAGCAGTACTTC. It is translated as CATRSSISSYEQYF.